The 5 T cell receptor beta chains reported below all come from one sample, sequenced in a study of T-cell memory formation after mild COVID-19. TCRdb itself ran the 5' RACE reads through MiXCR, one entry per CDR3 protein. The profile shows a few hundred thousand distinct CDR3 sequences, approximately 9% of them singletons. The specimen was PBMCs or a T cell subset sorted from them (not recorded which). Every receptor here comes from a man aged 18 to 29 who had mild COVID-19 (a few samples of this study predate the infection). Cell type and time point are not known.

This clonotype was seen ten or more times. The chain combines TRBV12-3 or TRBV12-4 with TRBJ1-3, with D tentatively TRBD1 (6 bases). This CDR3 contains 14 residues. With 11 bases removed from V and 0 bases from J, the gap between germline ends came to 14 bases. The CDR3 sequence: CARTGTLSGNTIYF. The CDR3 nucleotides read TGTGCCCGCACAGGGACTCTCTCTGGAAACACCATATATTTT.

A few counts support this clonotype. This chain uses TRBV5-6 with TRBJ1-3; D not certain. The germline gives CDR1 SGHDT, CDR2 YYEEEE. V was shortened by 4 bases and J by 10 bases, with 18 bases between the two germline ends. This CDR3 is 14 amino acids long. CDR3 in DNA: TGTGCCAGCAGCGCCTCCGGGCCTCTAAAAACCATATATTTT. Translation gives CASSASGPLKTIYF.

This clonotype was found a few times. The rearrangement uses TRBV30 and TRBJ2-5; TRBD1 is a possible D gene (6 bases). The length of the CDR3 is 12 residues. The V and J ends lost 5 bases and 5 bases respectively, with 12 bases between them. Per the germline V gene, CDR1 is GTSNPN and CDR2 is SVGIG (reference sequence). CDR3 DNA: TGTGCCTGGTCAGGGGATCATGAGACCCAGTACTTC. Encoded protein: CAWSGDHETQYF.

The chain recombines TRBV18 with TRBJ1-2; 7 bases line up with TRBD1. This CDR3 has 13 residues. With V trimmed by 2 bases and J by 6 bases, 3 bases remained unmatched. Germline CDR1 reads KGHSH; CDR2 reads LQKENI. CDR3 region: CASSPDRENGYTF. The DNA of the CDR3 is TGTGCCAGCTCACCAGACAGGGAGAATGGCTACACCTTC.

The chain recombines TRBV5-6 with TRBJ2-2, with 9 bases lining up with TRBD2. V lost 2 bases to trimming and J lost 2 bases; unmatched junction nucleotides: 4. CDR1 and CDR2 from the germline V gene are SGHDT and YYEEEE. The length of the CDR3 is 16 residues. In nucleotides, the CDR3 is TGTGCCAGCAGCTTCATAGCGGGGGCCAACACCGGGGAGCTGTTTTTT. Translating gives CASSFIAGANTGELFF.